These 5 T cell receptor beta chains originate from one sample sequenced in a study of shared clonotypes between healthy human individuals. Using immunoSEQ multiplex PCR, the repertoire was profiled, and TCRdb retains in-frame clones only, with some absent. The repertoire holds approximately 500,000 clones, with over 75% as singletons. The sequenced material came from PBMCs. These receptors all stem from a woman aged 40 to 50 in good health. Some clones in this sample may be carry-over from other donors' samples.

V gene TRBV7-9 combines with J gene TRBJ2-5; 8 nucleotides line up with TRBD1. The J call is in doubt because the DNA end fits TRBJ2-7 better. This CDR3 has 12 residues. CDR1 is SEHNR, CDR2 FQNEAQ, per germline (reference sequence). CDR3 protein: CASSWTGNEQYF. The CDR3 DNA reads TGTGCCAGCAGCTGGACAGGGAACGAGCAGTACTTC.

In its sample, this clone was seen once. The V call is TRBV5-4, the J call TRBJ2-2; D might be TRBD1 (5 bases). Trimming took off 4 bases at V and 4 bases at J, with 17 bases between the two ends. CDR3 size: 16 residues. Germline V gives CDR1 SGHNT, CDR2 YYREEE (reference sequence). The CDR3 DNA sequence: TGTGCCAGCAGCAGCCCGACGAGTAGGGGCACCGGGGAGCTGTTTTTT. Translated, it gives CASSSPTSRGTGELFF.

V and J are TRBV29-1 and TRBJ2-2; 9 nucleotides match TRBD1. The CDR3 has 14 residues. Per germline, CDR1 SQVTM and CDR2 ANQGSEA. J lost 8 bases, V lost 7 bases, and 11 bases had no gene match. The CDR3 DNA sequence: TGCAGCGGAGGGGGACAGGGTCACGAAGGGGAGCTGTTTTTT. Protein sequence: CSGGGQGHEGELFF.

The CDR3 nucleotides read TGTGCCAGCAGTTTCCTGAGCTCTGGGGCCAACGTCCTGACTTTC. Its translation is CASSFLSSGANVLTF. The V and J genes are TRBV27 and TRBJ2-6; D unresolved. CDR1 is MNHEY, CDR2 SMNVEV, per germline (reference sequence). The ends were cut back, 3 bases at V and 0 bases at J, with 6 bases in the middle. This CDR3 comprises 15 residues.

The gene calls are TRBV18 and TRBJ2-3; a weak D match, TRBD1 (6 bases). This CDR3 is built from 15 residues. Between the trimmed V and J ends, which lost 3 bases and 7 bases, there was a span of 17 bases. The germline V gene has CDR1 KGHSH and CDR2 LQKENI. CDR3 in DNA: TGTGCCAGCTCACCCAATTCGGGACAATTCTATACGCAGTATTTT. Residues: CASSPNSGQFYTQYF. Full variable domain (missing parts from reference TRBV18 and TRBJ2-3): NAGVMQNPRHLVRRRGQEARLRCSPMKGHSHVYWYRQLPEEGLKFMVYLQKENIIDESGMPKERFSAEFPKEGPSILRIQQVVRGDSAAYFCASSPNSGQFYTQYFGPGTRLTVL.